The entry that follows covers one T cell receptor beta chain sequence. A read error is possible here, since a much larger clone lies one base away. The record originates from a study of kidney transplant recipient with SARS-CoV-2 infection. TCRdb independently ran MiXCR on the reads; one entry per CDR3 protein. The table lists approximately 240,000 distinct CDR3 sequences, about 28% of them singletons. This specimen was a blood sample, taken at baseline and around day 120 from a kidney transplant recipient. The receptor comes from a male patient aged 25-45 years who had COVID-19 and was a kidney transplant recipient. The T cells may partly be graft donor cells.

CDR3: CASSPLAERYVYTF. The CDR3 bases are TGTGCCAGCAGCCCTCTGGCGGAGAGATATGTCTACACCTTC. The chain employs TRBV7-4 and TRBJ2-4; D ambiguous. The J call could be wrong; TRBJ1-2 is a better fit for the DNA end. Germline V gene data show CDR1 as SGHVT and CDR2 as SQSDAQ. This CDR3 is built from 14 residues.